This entry lists 19 T cell receptor beta chains sequenced from one sample in a study of OX40 agonist ivuxolimab in advanced cancers. Sequencing was performed with immunoSEQ multiplex PCR; in TCRdb, only in-frame clones are kept and a portion is missing. The table has 67,000 or so clones, about nine tenths seen once; the top ten hold roughly 1%. The sample was CD4+ or CD8+ T cells sorted from blood, taken in a trial of the OX40 agonist ivuxolimab. Receptors were obtained from an adult with an advanced solid tumor such as melanoma, head and neck, liver or kidney cancer.

This chain uses TRBV19 with TRBJ1-2; the match to TRBD1 covers 7 bases. The V gene's germline CDR1 is LNHDA and CDR2 SQIVND (reference sequence). This CDR3 contains 13 residues. V lost 10 bases to trimming and J lost 5 bases; unmatched junction nucleotides: 10. CDR3 DNA: TGTGCCACCCGCCAACCGGGACAGTATGGCTACACCTTC. This gives the protein CATRQPGQYGYTF.

The gene calls are TRBV6-5 and TRBJ2-1, with TRBD2 matching over 15 bases. CDR1 MNHEY and CDR2 SVGAGI come from the germline V gene. CDR3 length: 15 residues. J was trimmed by 12 bases and V by 7 bases; bases with no gene match: 10. The CDR3 DNA sequence: TGTGCCAGCACCCCAGGGACTAGCGGGAGGAGCAGGCAGTTCTTC. It encodes CASTPGTSGRSRQFF.

This sequence joins TRBV4-2 and TRBJ2-3; 7 bases agree with TRBD2. In germline, CDR1 is LGHNA, CDR2 YNFKEQ. The V and J ends lost 1 base and 2 bases, in that order; junction bases with no gene match: 6. The CDR3 covers 16 residues. CDR3 residues: CASSQARGIPTDTQYF. CDR3 nucleotides: TGTGCCAGCAGCCAAGCGCGGGGGATACCCACAGATACGCAGTATTTT.

V gene TRBV6-5 combines with J gene TRBJ1-6; no reliable D call. The CDR3 has 15 amino acids. The V and J ends lost 5 bases and 3 bases respectively, with 11 bases between them. The germline V gene has CDR1 MNHEY and CDR2 SVGAGI. DNA for the CDR3: TGTGCCAGCAGTCACACGGCTCTCTATAATTCACCCCTCCACTTT. Translated: CASSHTALYNSPLHF.

This chain uses TRBV12-5 with TRBJ2-6; D is unclear. There are 13 residues in the CDR3. V was pared by 6 bases and J by 1 base, with 4 bases between. Per the germline V gene, CDR1 is LGHNT and CDR2 is FRNRAP. CDR3 DNA: TGTGCTAGTGGGGCATCTGGGGCCAACGTCCTGACTTTC. The encoded protein is CASGASGANVLTF.

The chain uses TRBV11-3 and TRBJ1-3; D possibly corresponds to TRBD1 (5 bases). Germline V gene sequence: CDR1 SGHNT, CDR2 YENEEA. The length of the CDR3 is 16 residues. V lost 4 bases, J lost 0 bases, and 13 bases lay in between. CDR3 nucleotides: TGTGCCAGCAGCTCCGGGACCCCGAGCTCTGGAAACACCATATATTTT. Its translation: CASSSGTPSSGNTIYF. The full variable domain, rest sourced from reference TRBV11-3 and TRBJ1-3, is EAGVVQSPRYKIIEKKQPVAFWCNPISGHNTLYWYLQNLGQGPELLIRYENEEAVDDSQLPKDRFSAERLKGVDSTLKIQPAELGDSAVYLCASSSGTPSSGNTIYFGEGSWLTVV.

The chain employs TRBV5-1 and TRBJ2-3; perhaps D is TRBD1 or TRBD2 (5 bases each). V lost 7 bases, J lost 2 bases, and 14 bases lay in between. The V gene's germline CDR1 is SGHRS and CDR2 YFSETQ. The CDR3 extends over 14 amino acids. The CDR3 coding sequence is TGCGCCAGCTGCCTCGGGACCCCCACAGATACGCAGTATTTT. Encoded protein: CASCLGTPTDTQYF.

This clone was recorded once. V gene TRBV18 combines with J gene TRBJ2-3; the match to TRBD2 covers 8 bases. V gave up 0 bases and J gave up 4 bases; unmatched junction bases: 9. The germline gives CDR1 KGHSH, CDR2 LQKENI. The CDR3 has 17 amino acids. This CDR3 is CASSPPGAAGVADTQYF. CDR3 bases: TGTGCCAGCTCACCACCGGGGGCAGCGGGAGTAGCAGATACGCAGTATTTT.

This sequence joins TRBV5-1 and TRBJ2-5; the D is unclear. The V end lost 8 bases, the J end lost 5 bases, and 10 bases lay between the germline ends. The CDR3 has 11 residues. The germline V gene has CDR1 SGHRS and CDR2 YFSETQ. This CDR3 reads CASEGGETQYF. CDR3 in DNA: TGCGCCAGTGAAGGCGGCGAGACCCAGTACTTC.

The chain couples TRBV2 to TRBJ2-1, with D perhaps TRBD2 (5 bases). Germline V lookup: CDR1 SNHLY, CDR2 FYNNEI. V was pared by 6 bases and J by 9 bases, with 15 bases between. This CDR3 contains 13 residues. The CDR3 spells CASRRSFAGEQFF. The CDR3 DNA reads as TGTGCCAGCAGGCGGTCCTTTGCGGGTGAGCAGTTCTTC.

The chain uses TRBV28 and TRBJ2-7; unclear D gene. V lost 1 base, J lost 5 bases, and 15 bases lay in between. This CDR3 has 15 residues. Germline CDR1 MDHEN, CDR2 SYDVKM. The CDR3 here is CASSLSLPTSDEQYF. CDR3 coding DNA: TGTGCCAGCAGTTTATCCCTCCCTACCAGCGACGAGCAGTACTTC.

The chain combines TRBV7-2 with TRBJ2-5; TRBD2 agrees at 7 bases. Germline V gives CDR1 SGHTA, CDR2 FQGNSA. The CDR3 has 15 residues. J lost 5 bases, V lost 3 bases, and 9 bases had no gene match. CDR3 region: CASSFPPGTIETQYF. The CDR3, as DNA: TGTGCCAGCAGCTTCCCGCCTGGGACTATTGAGACCCAGTACTTC.

The chain has TRBV28 and TRBJ1-1, with D unclear. The germline V gene has CDR1 MDHEN and CDR2 SYDVKM. This CDR3 contains 12 residues. Trimming stripped 5 bases from V and 7 bases from J, with 11 bases between. DNA of the CDR3: TGTGCCAGCAGTCGGTTGGGGTTTGAAGCTTTCTTT. This sequence encodes CASSRLGFEAFF.

The chain couples TRBV30 to TRBJ1-2, with D hard to call. CDR1 and CDR2 (germline): GTSNPN, SVGIG (reference sequence). This CDR3 is 13 amino acids long. V shed 2 bases and J shed 5 bases, with 12 bases lying between them. The CDR3 loop is CAWSPRLGYGYTF. DNA of the CDR3: TGTGCCTGGAGTCCGAGGTTAGGGTATGGCTACACCTTC.

The J gene is TRBJ2-5, the V gene TRBV6-5; either TRBD1 or TRBD2 may supply D (5 bases each). The CDR3 spans 12 residues. Germline lookup yields CDR1 MNHEY and CDR2 SVGAGI. V was pared by 6 bases and J by 4 bases, with 9 bases between. The CDR3 loop is CASRRGTETQYF. The CDR3 nucleotides are TGTGCCAGCAGGAGAGGGACAGAGACCCAGTACTTC.

Comments on this clone: Within the sample, other DNA sequences also encode this same CDR3. The chain joins TRBV5-6 to TRBJ2-7; D ambiguous. CDR1 SGHDT and CDR2 YYEEEE come from the germline V gene. The CDR3 runs to 13 residues. V was shortened by 0 bases and J by 0 bases, with 4 bases between the two germline ends. The CDR3 nucleotides read TGTGCCAGCAGCTTGGTAGGCTCCTACGAGCAGTACTTC. Protein: CASSLVGSYEQYF.

Only a few counts were recorded for this clone. This CDR3 reads CASSLRSDYTDTQYF. The CDR3 region has the DNA TGTGCCAGCAGCTTAAGATCGGATTATACAGATACGCAGTATTTT. J is TRBJ2-3 and V is TRBV7-9; no reliable D call. V was pared by 2 bases and J by 3 bases, with 12 bases between. The germline gives CDR1 SEHNR, CDR2 FQNEAQ (reference sequence). This CDR3 is 15 amino acids long.

This clone appeared a single time. The chain uses TRBV7-2 and TRBJ2-4; 9 nucleotides agree with TRBD1. The germline V gene has CDR1 SGHTA and CDR2 FQGNSA. This CDR3 is 17 amino acids long. V was clipped by 5 bases and J by 6 bases; unmatched bases: 14. The DNA for the CDR3 is TGTGCCAGCAGCCCACGCCGGGACAGGGTGGCGGGAAACATTCAGTACTTC. It yields the protein CASSPRRDRVAGNIQYF.

The chain couples TRBV11-3 to TRBJ1-6; D is undetermined. The CDR3 contains 13 residues. The germline CDR1 and CDR2 sequences are SGHNT and YENEEA. Deletions cut 0 bases from V and 10 bases from J, with 7 bases between. The DNA of the CDR3 is TGTGCCAGCAGCTTAGAGCAGGAATCACCCCTCCACTTT. Translating it yields CASSLEQESPLHF.